The present T cell receptor beta chain was sequenced within a study of read filtering for tumor transcriptome and immune sequencing. Study in general: Transcriptome libraries were built from DNase-treated RNA.

This clonotype was observed at least ten times. The library was built from 400 ng RNA with molecular barcoded adaptors for alpha/delta and beta/gamma chains. Via MiXCR, TCRdb re-called the reads, giving one row per CDR3 protein. This table has 46,000 or so distinct CDR3 sequences, roughly 20% appearing once. V was pared by 5 bases and J by 6 bases, with 15 bases of the junction left unmatched. The CDR3 is made up of 17 amino acids. CDR1 and CDR2 (germline): LGHNT, FRNRAP. The sample consisted of a population of CD138-negative cells sorted from bone marrow. The V and J genes are TRBV12-5 and TRBJ1-5; 8 nucleotides line up with TRBD1. This TCR was sampled from a donor at least 40 years old with multiple myeloma. The CDR3: CASGIRTGTTHSQPQHF. In DNA form, the CDR3 reads TGTGCTAGTGGTATCCGGACAGGGACGACACATAGTCAGCCCCAGCATTTT.